Below are 6 T cell receptor beta chains sequenced from a single sample in a study of identical twins. TCRdb re-derived calls from the 5' RACE reads in MiXCR, one entry per CDR3 protein. The table lists roughly 1,500,000 distinct CDR3 sequences, about 32% of them singletons. The material sequenced was cord blood. These receptors were obtained from a newborn girl in good health.

As for this clonotype: This may stem from a read error, because a much larger clone lies one nucleotide away. The rearrangement joins TRBV29-1 to TRBJ2-5, with 9 bases identical to TRBD2. Germline V gene lookup returns CDR1 SQVTM and CDR2 ANQGSEA. The CDR3 contains 17 residues. V was pared by 2 bases and J by 3 bases, with 13 bases of the junction left unmatched. CDR3 in amino acids: CSVETLYGLAGKETQYF. CDR3 coding DNA: TGCAGCGTTGAAACCCTCTATGGGCTAGCGGGAAAAGAGACCCAGTACTTC.

The chain uses TRBV13 and TRBJ1-6; D is ambiguous. Looked up from germline, CDR1 is PRHDT and CDR2 is FYEKMQ (reference sequence). The V and J ends lost 5 bases and 10 bases respectively, with 9 bases between them. This CDR3 is built from 12 residues. The CDR3 protein is CASSRPESPLHF. DNA for the CDR3: TGTGCCAGCAGCCGACCAGAGTCACCCCTCCACTTT.

This chain connects TRBV6-1 to TRBJ2-5, with 11 bases matching TRBD2. Trimming cost V 5 bases and J 11 bases; bases outside gene matches: 13. Germline CDR1 MNHNS, CDR2 SASEGT. This CDR3 has 15 residues. CDR3 sequence: CASSSTTSGMNEQYF. CDR3 DNA: TGTGCCAGCAGTTCGACGACTAGCGGGATGAATGAGCAGTACTTC.

On this clonotype itself: At one end the junction does not follow the germline gene, possibly because of a read error. The chain is built from TRBV28 and TRBJ1-6; D unresolved. Germline loops: CDR1 MDHEN, CDR2 SYDVKM. CDR3 length: 16 residues. As DNA, the CDR3 is TGTGCCATCCGGCAAGGGTCCCCGGGTTACAATTCAGCCCTCCACTTT. This encodes CAIRQGSPGYNSALHF.

This clonotype was seen a handful of times. This chain connects TRBV4-2 to TRBJ2-3, with TRBD2 matching over 10 bases. After removal of 3 bases from V and 4 bases from J, the junction contained 1 base not matched to a gene. The CDR3 sequence is 14 residues long. The germline gives CDR1 LGHNA, CDR2 YNFKEQ. The CDR3 sequence is CASSHGTSADTQYF. DNA of the CDR3: TGTGCCAGCAGCCATGGGACTAGCGCAGATACGCAGTATTTT.

This chain connects TRBV7-9 to TRBJ2-1, with D perhaps given as TRBD1 or TRBD2 (5 bases each). V was trimmed by 5 bases and J by 7 bases, leaving 18 bases between them. This CDR3 is built from 15 residues. Looked up from germline, CDR1 is SEHNR and CDR2 is FQNEAQ (reference sequence). The DNA for the CDR3 is TGTGCCAGCAGCATTCGGGGCAGGACGGTGAATGAGCAGTTCTTC. Translation gives CASSIRGRTVNEQFF. The variable domain in full, completed from reference TRBV7-9 and TRBJ2-1, reads DTGVSQNPRHKITKRGQNVTFRCDPISEHNRLYWYRQTLGQGPEFLTYFQNEAQLEKSRLLSDRFSAERPKGSFSTLEIQRTEQGDSAMYLCASSIRGRTVNEQFFGPGTRLTVL.